Shown below are 3 T cell receptor beta chains from a single sample sequenced in a study of shared clonotypes between healthy human individuals. CD8 cells regarded as naive lacked CD45RO, were positively chosen for CCR7, and omitted terminally differentiated effector memory CD45RA+ cells. Profiling relied on immunoSEQ multiplex PCR, and the TCRdb table lists in-frame clones only, not all of them. Of around 2,000,000 clones detected, about 92% appear once; the ten largest clones hold 1.5% to 2%. Sequenced: naive CD8+ T cells from PBMCs. These receptors came from a man between 18 and 29 years old in good health. Some clones in this sample may be carry-over from other donors' samples.

The CDR3: CASSPRLGAGSDIQYF. The CDR3 nucleotides are TGTGCCAGCAGCCCTCGTCTGGGGGCGGGATCAGACATTCAGTACTTC. The chain uses TRBV9 and TRBJ2-4; the D call may be TRBD1 or TRBD2 (6 bases each). Trimming removed 4 bases from V and 8 bases from J, with 22 bases in between. This CDR3 spans 16 amino acids. Germline CDR1 is SGDLS and CDR2 is YYNGEE.

V gene TRBV4-3 combines with J gene TRBJ2-7, with D maybe TRBD2 (5 bases). The CDR3 spans 16 residues. Trimming took off 0 bases at V and 3 bases at J, with 15 bases between the two ends. The germline V gene has CDR1 LGHNA and CDR2 YSLEER. The CDR3 DNA follows: TGCGCCAGCAGCCAAGATCTGGCTAGCTTATACTACGAGCAGTACTTC. Translation: CASSQDLASLYYEQYF.

About this clone itself: Additional DNA sequences in this sample encode the identical CDR3. The CDR3, as DNA: TGTGCCAGCAGCGTAGTAGGTAGCGGGAGTAGGAATGAGCAGTTCTTC. It codes for CASSVVGSGSRNEQFF. The chain recombines TRBV9 with TRBJ2-1; 9 bases agree with TRBD2. Germline CDR1 and CDR2: SGDLS and YYNGEE. V lost 0 bases, J lost 7 bases, and 8 bases stayed unmatched. The CDR3 runs to 16 residues.